Following are 5 T cell receptor beta chains from one sample sequenced in a study of cytomegalovirus exposure and HLA in healthy donors. Assay: immunoSEQ multiplex PCR; the TCRdb copy retains only in-frame clones and omits some. The sample consists of 60,000 to 75,000 clones, more than 90% of them appearing once. Sequencing used PBMCs. The receptors were gathered from a man between 18 and 29 years old in good health and CMV-seronegative.

V gene TRBV9 combines with J gene TRBJ2-7; 10 positions agree with TRBD2. The CDR3 extends over 14 amino acids. With V trimmed by 4 bases and J by 6 bases, 7 bases remained unmatched. Germline loops: CDR1 SGDLS, CDR2 YYNGEE. The CDR3 DNA is TGTGCCAGCAGCCCCGCCGGGACTAGCGTCGAGCAGTACTTC. As protein: CASSPAGTSVEQYF.

V is TRBV27 and J is TRBJ2-2; TRBD1 aligns across 9 bases. V was pared by 6 bases and J by 5 bases, with 4 bases of the junction left unmatched. CDR1 and CDR2 from the germline V gene are MNHEY and SMNVEV (reference sequence). The CDR3 is 14 amino acids. The CDR3 region has the DNA TGTGCCAGCAGGGTACAGGGGGCGACCGGGGAGCTGTTTTTT. This translates into CASRVQGATGELFF.

The V and J genes are TRBV7-9 and TRBJ2-7; 11 nucleotides match TRBD2. The CDR3 loop spans 16 amino acids. The ends lost 4 bases at V and 3 bases at J; junction bases unmatched: 8. Germline V gene sequence: CDR1 SEHNR, CDR2 FQNEAQ (reference sequence). The CDR3 bases are TGTGCCAGCAGCTCCACTAGCGGGAGAGGAAACTACGAGCAGTACTTC. This encodes CASSSTSGRGNYEQYF.

V and J are TRBV6-1 and TRBJ1-5; possible D gene TRBD1, 6 bases. V was pared by 2 bases and J by 4 bases, with 12 bases between. The CDR3 has 15 amino acids. CDR1 is MNHNS, CDR2 SASEGT, per germline. CDR3 DNA sequence: TGTGCCAGCAGTGAACAGGCAGGGGCGAATCAGCCCCAGCATTTT. Protein product: CASSEQAGANQPQHF.

This rearrangement joins TRBV19 to TRBJ2-2, with D perhaps matching TRBD1 (6 bases). V was shortened by 2 bases and J by 4 bases, with 14 bases between the two germline ends. The germline CDR1 and CDR2 sequences are LNHDA and SQIVND (reference sequence). The CDR3 length is 16 residues. CDR3 region: CASSILRGAFTGELFF. Here the CDR3 DNA reads TGTGCCAGTAGTATACTCAGGGGCGCGTTCACCGGGGAGCTGTTTTTT.